The T cell receptor (beta chain) described here comes from a study of glioma-infiltrating T cells. Study outcomes and limitations: Tissue and blood shared very few CDR3 sequences.

V dropped 5 bases and J dropped 9 bases, with 21 bases sitting between them. The CDR3 loop spans 15 amino acids. Per germline, CDR1 LGHNA and CDR2 YNFKEQ. Worth noting for this clonotype: Antigen: not known. This clone may be a read error of a much larger clone one base away. Lacking the conserved final phenylalanine or tryptophan, this CDR3 likely reflects a read error.

The iRepertoire nested amplicon-rescue multiplex PCR amplified TCR alpha and beta CDR3s from RNA. TCRdb recomputed calls from the multiplex PCR reads with MiXCR, one row per CDR3 protein. Altogether 95,000 to 110,000 distinct CDR3 sequences are present, less than 30% being singletons, with the ten largest covering approximately 43%. The source of this sequence is a human donor with low-grade glioma or glioblastoma, undergoing nonglioma brain surgery, or in good health (not recorded which). The chain combines TRBV4-2 with TRBJ2-3; either TRBD1 or TRBD2 may supply D (5 bases each). The source material was glioma tissue, nonneoplastic brain tissue, or PBMCs (not recorded which). The CDR3, as DNA: TGTGCCAGCAGCGCGGACTCTGATGGGGGAAGGACGCAGTATTCT. Amino acids: CASSADSDGGRTQYS.